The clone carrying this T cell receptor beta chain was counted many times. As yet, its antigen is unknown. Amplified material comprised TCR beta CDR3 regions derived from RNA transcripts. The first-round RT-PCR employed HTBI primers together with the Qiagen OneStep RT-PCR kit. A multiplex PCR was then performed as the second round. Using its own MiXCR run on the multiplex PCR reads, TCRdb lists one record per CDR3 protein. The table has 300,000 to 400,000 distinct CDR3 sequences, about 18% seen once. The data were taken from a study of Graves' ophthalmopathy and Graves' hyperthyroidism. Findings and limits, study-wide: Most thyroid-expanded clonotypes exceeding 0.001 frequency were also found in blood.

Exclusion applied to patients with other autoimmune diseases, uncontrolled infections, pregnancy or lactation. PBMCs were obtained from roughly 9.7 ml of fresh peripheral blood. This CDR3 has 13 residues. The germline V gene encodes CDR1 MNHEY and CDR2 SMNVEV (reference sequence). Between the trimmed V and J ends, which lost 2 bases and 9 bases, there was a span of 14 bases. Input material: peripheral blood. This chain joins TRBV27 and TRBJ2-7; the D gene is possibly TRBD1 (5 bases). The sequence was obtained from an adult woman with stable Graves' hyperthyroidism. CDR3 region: CASSLTQTASQYF. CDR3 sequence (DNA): TGTGCCAGCAGTTTAACTCAGACAGCCTCGCAGTACTTC.